Listed below are T cell receptor beta chains from one sample, sequenced in a study of cytomegalovirus exposure and HLA in healthy donors. Produced via immunoSEQ multiplex PCR; TCRdb's table is partial and in-frame only. The sample holds 150,000 or so clones, about 85% seen once. Sequencing was carried out using PBMCs. These TCRs come from a man between 18 and 29 years old in good health and CMV-seropositive. CDR3s include the opening cysteine and the closing phenylalanine or tryptophan. Each record gives: clone size, J gene, V gene, D gene, CDR3 protein, CDR3 DNA. The D gene is left open where the match is weak. Some rows have no size entry. The others give once, few or many, or a class for an expanded clone.

. | TRBJ1-2 | TRBV19 | TRBD1 | CASSIGQENYGYTF | TGTGCCAGTAGTATCGGACAGGAGAACTATGGCTACACCTTC
. | TRBJ1-5 | TRBV18 | . | CASSQGDGPQHF | TGTGCCAGCTCACAGGGGGATGGGCCCCAGCATTTT
once | TRBJ1-1 | TRBV5-1 | TRBD1 | CASSETGGTEAFF | TGCGCCAGCAGCGAGACAGGGGGCACTGAAGCTTTCTTT
. | TRBJ1-1 | TRBV5-4 | . | CASSPPGRGNTEAFF | TGTGCCAGCAGCCCCCCAGGCAGGGGGAACACTGAAGCTTTCTTT
. | TRBJ1-4 | TRBV12-5 | . | CASGLPTGGEEKLFF | TGTGCTAGTGGTTTGCCCACGGGGGGCGAAGAAAAACTGTTTTTT
. | TRBJ1-2 | TRBV4-3 | . | CASSQGGRGSFGYTF | TGCGCCAGCAGCCAAGGGGGCAGGGGATCGTTTGGCTACACCTTC
. | TRBJ1-5 | TRBV6-7 | TRBD1 | CASSYTPAPGGDQPQHF | TGTGCCAGCAGTTACACACCTGCACCAGGGGGCGATCAGCCCCAGCATTTT
. | TRBJ1-3 | TRBV18 | TRBD1 | CASSTTGEGNTIYF | TGTGCCAGCTCTACGACAGGGGAAGGAAACACCATATATTTT
. | TRBJ1-2 | TRBV6-5 | . | CASTLLQGAGGYTF | TGTGCCAGCACTTTACTTCAAGGGGCCGGAGGCTACACCTTC
. | TRBJ2-3 | TRBV10-2 | TRBD2 | CASSDWASGGNTDTQYF | TGCGCCAGCAGTGATTGGGCTAGCGGGGGAAATACAGATACGCAGTATTTT
. | TRBJ2-5 | TRBV9 | TRBD2 | CASSVLAGGPSVETQYF | TGTGCCAGCAGCGTATTAGCGGGGGGGCCGTCAGTAGAGACCCAGTACTTC
. | TRBJ1-4 | TRBV7-8 | . | CASSLDGATNEKLFF | TGTGCCAGCAGCTTAGATGGGGCAACCAACGAAAAACTGTTTTTT
. | TRBJ2-1 | TRBV13 | TRBD2 | CASSATLAGVYNEQFF | TGTGCCAGCAGCGCGACGCTAGCGGGGGTCTACAATGAGCAGTTCTTC
. | TRBJ1-1 | TRBV6-6 | . | CASSYSTGNTEAFF | TGTGCCAGCAGTTACTCTACGGGGAACACTGAAGCTTTCTTT
. | TRBJ2-1 | TRBV19 | TRBD2 | CASSISGAQNYNEQFF | TGTGCCAGTAGTATCAGCGGGGCTCAGAACTACAATGAGCAGTTCTTC
. | TRBJ2-1 | TRBV6-4 | . | CASSPESYNEQFF | TGTGCCAGCAGTCCTGAGTCCTACAATGAGCAGTTCTTC
. | TRBJ2-6 | TRBV7-8 | . | CASSPTGAGANGLTF | TGTGCCAGCTCCCCGACGGGTGCTGGGGCCAACGGCCTGACTTTC
. | TRBJ2-7 | TRBV2 | . | CASSEATYEQYF | TGTGCCAGCAGTGAAGCTACCTACGAGCAGTACTTC
few | TRBJ1-1 | TRBV7-7 | . | CASSVRQNTEAFF | TGTGCCAGCAGCGTGAGACAGAACACTGAAGCTTTCTTT
. | TRBJ1-1 | TRBV7-9 | TRBD1 | CASSFRQGLRMNTEAFF | TGTGCCAGCAGCTTCAGACAGGGGTTGAGGATGAACACTGAAGCTTTCTTT
. | TRBJ2-3 | TRBV19 | . | CASSIGGAGTQYF | TGTGCCAGTAGTATAGGTGGGGCAGGGACGCAGTATTTT
. | TRBJ1-3 | TRBV7-9 | TRBD1 | CASSPGTGNWNTIYF | TGTGCCAGCAGCCCTGGGACAGGGAATTGGAACACCATATATTTT
. | TRBJ1-2 | TRBV6-1 | . | CASRDPGHYGYTF | TGTGCCAGCAGGGACCCAGGGCACTATGGCTACACCTTC
. | TRBJ2-7 | TRBV6-6 | . | CASSTRTAYEQYF | TGTGCCAGCAGTACAAGGACAGCGTACGAGCAGTACTTC
. | TRBJ1-3 | TRBV7-3 | . | CASSFPLWALISGNTIYF | TGTGCCAGCAGCTTCCCCCTTTGGGCACTGATCTCTGGAAACACCATATATTTT
. | TRBJ2-3 | TRBV11-2 | . | CASSLDQFPTDTQYF | TGTGCCAGCAGCTTAGATCAGTTCCCCACAGATACGCAGTATTTT
. | TRBJ2-1 | TRBV11-2 | . | CASSLGASQREQFF | TGTGCCAGCAGCTTAGGGGCCTCCCAACGTGAGCAGTTCTTC